Below, 28 T cell receptor beta chains from the same sample are listed, as sequenced in a study of T-cell reconstitution after alpha-beta-depleted transplantation in children listed by TCRdb under 2016. Library preparation used PCR. The data were produced on an Illumina HiSeq 2500. TCR libraries were prepared with molecular barcoding, using unique molecular identifiers to normalize TCRbeta repertoire quantification. The public reads were reanalyzed by TCRdb: fastp trimming at Q25, MiXCR alignment, in-frame beta chains only. Identical CDR3 protein sequences are pooled into one entry, listed with their most common genes and DNA. For this sample there are about 600,000 distinct CDR3 sequences; roughly 13% appear just once. The ten largest clones capture around 2.2% of the sample. The treatment or condition label, read with the paper, signifies: allogeneic hematopoietic cell transplantation with graft depleted of TCRalphabeta T cells and CD19 B cells.

The material was PBMCs, mostly from graft donor cells, obtained 360 days after TCRalphabeta/CD19-depleted stem cell transplant. Every receptor here comes from a male patient between 10 and 17 years old who had a stem cell transplant for acute myeloid leukemia, so the T cells may come from the graft donor.

This clonotype was counted ten times or more. This chain uses TRBV20-1 with TRBJ2-7; weak D call: TRBD2 (6 bases). The germline CDR1 and CDR2 sequences are DFQATT and SNEGSKA (reference sequence). The CDR3 consists of 12 residues. V was shortened by 3 bases and J by 4 bases, with 10 bases between the two germline ends. The CDR3 sequence: CSARTSYYEQYF. The CDR3 DNA reads TGCAGTGCTAGGACTAGTTATTACGAGCAGTACTTC.

This clonotype was recorded at least ten times. This chain uses TRBV9 with TRBJ2-2; 8 bases are shared with TRBD2. The germline gives CDR1 SGDLS, CDR2 YYNGEE. The trim removed 3 bases at V and 1 base at J, leaving 5 bases unmatched. The CDR3 has 16 amino acids. The CDR3, as DNA: TGTGCCAGCAGCGCCGGGACTAGTAGGAACACCGGGGAGCTGTTTTTT. As protein: CASSAGTSRNTGELFF.

The rearrangement joins TRBV4-3 to TRBJ2-2; D not resolved. CDR1 is LGHNA and CDR2 is YSLEER in the germline V gene. There are 12 residues in the CDR3. V lost 4 bases to trimming and J lost 7 bases, with 7 bases between them. The CDR3 is CASSPMGGELFF. The CDR3 DNA reads as TGCGCCAGCAGCCCGATGGGCGGGGAGCTGTTTTTT.

This clonotype has only a few counts. The chain links TRBV20-1 to TRBJ1-1; no definite D call. Trimming left V 3 bases short and J 2 bases short, with 10 bases between. Germline assignment: CDR1 DFQATT and CDR2 SNEGSKA (reference sequence). The CDR3 is 13 residues long. CDR3 in amino acids: CSASRLSNTEAFF. CDR3 bases: TGCAGTGCTAGTCGCCTGAGTAACACTGAAGCTTTCTTT.

This clonotype was found a few times. The chain recombines TRBV6-5 with TRBJ1-1; D is unresolved. This CDR3 is 14 amino acids long. V lost 0 bases and J 5 bases, leaving 10 bases between the germline ends. Germline V CDR1 and CDR2: MNHEY, SVGAGI. CDR3 amino acids: CASSYSRGGTEAFF. The CDR3 nucleotides read TGTGCCAGCAGTTACTCCCGGGGAGGGACTGAAGCTTTCTTT.

V and J are TRBV28 and TRBJ1-4; D remains ambiguous. Deletions cut 8 bases from V and 14 bases from J, with 12 bases between. CDR1 is MDHEN and CDR2 is SYDVKM in the germline V gene. CDR3 size: 10 residues. The CDR3 DNA sequence: TGTGCCAGCGGCATCGGGTGGCTGTTTTTT. Residues: CASGIGWLFF.

The genes are TRBV12-3 or TRBV12-4 and TRBJ2-5; TRBD2 matches 10 bases. V was pared by 7 bases and J by 6 bases, with 8 bases of the junction left unmatched. The CDR3 spans 14 residues. CDR3 nucleotide sequence: TGTGCCAGCATGGCTAGCGGGAGTCGGCAGACCCAGTACTTC. Encoded protein: CASMASGSRQTQYF.

In this sample, this clonotype turned up a few times. This chain links TRBV14 with TRBJ2-7, with a weak D call TRBD2 (6 bases). Germline CDR1 reads SGHDN; CDR2 reads FVKESK. The CDR3 extends over 16 amino acids. V lost 3 bases, J lost 3 bases, and 18 bases lay in between. CDR3 residues: CASSHGGPGGLYEQYF. The DNA for the CDR3 is TGTGCCAGCAGCCACGGAGGACCCGGGGGACTCTACGAGCAGTACTTC. Full variable domain (missing parts from reference TRBV14 and TRBJ2-7): EAGVTQFPSHSVIEKGQTVTLRCDPISGHDNLYWYRRVMGKEIKFLLHFVKESKQDESGMPNNRFLAERTGGTYSTLKVQPAELEDSGVYFCASSHGGPGGLYEQYFGPGTRLTVT.

This clonotype was detected a few times. This sequence joins TRBV4-2 and TRBJ2-3, with unresolved D. The V gene lost 0 bases and the J gene lost 3 bases, with 13 bases spanning the gap. This CDR3 is 16 amino acids long. CDR1 and CDR2 (germline): LGHNA, YNFKEQ. The CDR3 nucleotides are TGTGCCAGCAGCCAAGATTTTAGTCTTATTACAGATACGCAGTATTTT. Translated, it gives CASSQDFSLITDTQYF.

This clonotype has only a few counts. The CDR3 DNA is TGTGCCAGCAGCTTAGTATACGGCACCGGGGAGCTGTTTTTT. Protein sequence: CASSLVYGTGELFF. The chain carries TRBV7-6 and TRBJ2-2; D not certain. CDR3 length: 14 residues. With 1 base removed from V and 4 bases from J, the gap between germline ends came to 7 bases. In germline, CDR1 is SGHVS, CDR2 FNYEAQ.

This clonotype was observed a few times. The J gene is TRBJ2-5, the V gene TRBV7-2, with D unresolved. Germline V gene lookup returns CDR1 SGHTA and CDR2 FQGNSA. CDR3 size: 14 residues. Trimming removed 2 bases at V and 4 bases at J, with 11 bases between. CDR3 sequence: CASSLNLVRETQYF. CDR3 sequence (DNA): TGTGCCAGCAGCTTAAATCTAGTCCGAGAGACCCAGTACTTC.

The chain recombines TRBV14 with TRBJ1-3; a possible D gene is TRBD1 (6 bases). The CDR3 runs to 16 residues. The germline V gene has CDR1 SGHDN and CDR2 FVKESK. Trimming removed 2 bases at V and 3 bases at J, with 14 bases between. CDR3 nucleotides: TGTGCCAGCAGCCAATCGGGACAAGGAGTTGGAAACACCATATATTTT. Translating gives CASSQSGQGVGNTIYF. Using reference TRBV14 and TRBJ1-3 for the parts outside the CDR3, the full variable domain is EAGVTQFPSHSVIEKGQTVTLRCDPISGHDNLYWYRRVMGKEIKFLLHFVKESKQDESGMPNNRFLAERTGGTYSTLKVQPAELEDSGVYFCASSQSGQGVGNTIYFGEGSWLTVV.

Only a few counts were recorded for this clonotype. The rearrangement links TRBV5-1 to TRBJ2-1; 14 bases agree with TRBD2. CDR3 size: 18 residues. Germline values: CDR1 SGHRS, CDR2 YFSETQ. V shed 5 bases, J shed 7 bases, and the junction held 14 bases outside the gene matches. This CDR3 reads CASRYQGLAGGISNEQFF. The CDR3 DNA reads as TGCGCCAGCAGATATCAAGGACTAGCGGGAGGAATCTCGAATGAGCAGTTCTTC.

In its sample, this clonotype was seen a few times. The CDR3 sequence: CSARGLRDSNQPQHF. The CDR3 DNA reads as TGCAGTGCTAGAGGTTTGCGGGATAGCAATCAGCCCCAGCATTTT. The chain has TRBV20-1 and TRBJ1-5; D uncertain. Trimming shortened V by 1 base and J by 0 bases, and 10 bases separated the two germline ends. Germline V CDR1 and CDR2: DFQATT, SNEGSKA (reference sequence). The CDR3 has 15 residues.

V is TRBV10-3 and J is TRBJ2-1; D unresolved. The germline gives CDR1 ENHRY, CDR2 SYGVKD. CDR3 size: 14 residues. Deletions cut 3 bases from V and 1 base from J, with 7 bases between. DNA for the CDR3: TGTGCCATCAGTGATAAGGGATCCTACAATGAGCAGTTCTTC. It encodes CAISDKGSYNEQFF.

The table lists this clonotype with a few counts. V is TRBV5-1 and J is TRBJ2-7; 8 bases are a match to TRBD1. Per germline, CDR1 SGHRS and CDR2 YFSETQ. The CDR3 spans 13 residues. V shed 8 bases, J shed 3 bases, and the junction held 7 bases outside the gene matches. CDR3 sequence reads: CASNRGQGYEQYF. In nucleotides, the CDR3 is TGCGCCAGTAACAGAGGACAGGGCTACGAGCAGTACTTC.

This clonotype was counted at least ten times. V is TRBV27 and J is TRBJ2-1; 8 nucleotides line up with TRBD1. This CDR3 has 17 residues. V shed 5 bases, J shed 4 bases, and the junction held 13 bases outside the gene matches. The germline gives CDR1 MNHEY, CDR2 SMNVEV (reference sequence). DNA of the CDR3: TGTGCCAGCAGTCCTGCCAGGGGGCGCCAGCATTACAATGAGCAGTTCTTC. Encoded protein: CASSPARGRQHYNEQFF.

This chain links TRBV4-3 with TRBJ2-7; TRBD1 agrees at 10 bases. This CDR3 contains 14 residues. The germline CDR1 and CDR2 sequences are LGHNA and YSLEER. Germline trimming cut 3 bases from V and 7 bases from J; bases unmatched to any gene: 6. The CDR3 DNA is TGCGCCAGCAGCCACCGGGACAGGGGTGGAGAGCAGTACTTC. The encoded protein is CASSHRDRGGEQYF.

This clonotype was counted a few times. The chain combines TRBV20-1 with TRBJ2-1; D gene unclear. V dropped 2 bases and J dropped 3 bases, with 11 bases sitting between them. Germline V CDR1 and CDR2: DFQATT, SNEGSKA (reference sequence). This CDR3 has 14 residues. DNA of the CDR3: TGCAGTGCTAGAAGGCCTGTTTTCTACAATGAGCAGTTCTTC. Protein: CSARRPVFYNEQFF.

This clonotype showed up just a few times. This chain joins TRBV15 and TRBJ2-5, with D tentatively TRBD2 (6 bases). The CDR3 is made up of 13 amino acids. The germline gives CDR1 LNHNV, CDR2 YYDKDF (reference sequence). The V gene lost 8 bases and the J gene lost 6 bases, with 16 bases spanning the gap. Here the CDR3 DNA reads TGTGCCACCGCGCGGCTAGCGTTTAAGACCCAGTACTTC. The encoded protein is CATARLAFKTQYF.

This sequence joins TRBV30 and TRBJ2-7; D remains ambiguous. This CDR3 spans 14 amino acids. Germline CDR1 reads GTSNPN; CDR2 reads SVGIG (reference sequence). Between the trimmed V and J ends, which lost 2 bases and 5 bases, there was a span of 16 bases. CDR3: CAWSHYIRTHEQYF. The CDR3 coding sequence is TGTGCCTGGAGTCACTACATCAGAACGCACGAGCAGTACTTC. Combining the CDR3 with reference TRBV30 and TRBJ2-7 gives the whole variable domain SQTIHQWPATLVQPVGSPLSLECTVEGTSNPNLYWYRQAAGRGLQLLFYSVGIGQISSEVPQNLSASRPQDRQFILSSKKLLLSDSGFYLCAWSHYIRTHEQYFGPGTRLTVT.

This chain uses TRBV7-3 with TRBJ2-3, with D unresolved. CDR3 size: 16 residues. Trimming stripped 2 bases from V and 1 base from J, with 13 bases between. Per the germline V gene, CDR1 is SGHTA and CDR2 is FQGTGA. The DNA for the CDR3 is TGTGCCAGCAGCTTAGAGCCGCGTCTCGGCACAGATACGCAGTATTTT. This translates into CASSLEPRLGTDTQYF.

The V gene is TRBV29-1, the J gene TRBJ1-5; 8 nucleotides match TRBD1. The CDR3 runs to 17 residues. Looked up from germline, CDR1 is SQVTM and CDR2 is ANQGSEA. V was pared by 2 bases and J by 4 bases, with 13 bases of the junction left unmatched. CDR3 sequence (DNA): TGCAGCGTTGAAAATAGCACCGGGACAGGTCTAAATCAGCCCCAGCATTTT. The encoded protein is CSVENSTGTGLNQPQHF.

The chain couples TRBV29-1 to TRBJ2-6, with a weak D call TRBD1 (6 bases). Deletions cut 3 bases from V and 4 bases from J, with 13 bases between. The CDR3 covers 15 residues. The germline gives CDR1 SQVTM, CDR2 ANQGSEA. The DNA for the CDR3 is TGCAGCGTTGACTTCTCAGGGGCCGGGGCCAACGTCCTGACTTTC. Protein sequence: CSVDFSGAGANVLTF.

Turning to this clonotype: At one end, the junction sequence differs from germline, possibly due to a read error. This chain joins TRBV7-7 and TRBJ2-1; TRBD2 matches 14 bases. The CDR3 totals 15 residues. Germline lookup yields CDR1 SSHAT and CDR2 FNYEAQ (reference sequence). Here the CDR3 reads CASSEGLAGVYEQFF. CDR3 nucleotide sequence: TGTGCTAGCAGCGAGGGACTAGCGGGAGTCTATGAGCAGTTCTTC. The complete variable domain, with remaining parts taken from reference TRBV7-7 and TRBJ2-1, reads GAGVSQSPRYKVTKRGQDVTLRCDPISSHATLYWYQQALGQGPEFLTYFNYEAQPDKSGLPSDRFSAERPEGSISTLTIQRTEQRDSAMYRCASSEGLAGVYEQFFGPGTRLTVL.

CDR3 loop: CAWSRGETTSEQYF. In nucleotides, the CDR3 is TGTGCCTGGAGCCGCGGCGAGACCACCTCCGAGCAGTACTTC. This rearrangement joins TRBV30 to TRBJ2-7; D gene uncertain. The CDR3 has 14 residues. V shed 3 bases and J shed 6 bases, with 18 bases lying between them. In germline, CDR1 is GTSNPN, CDR2 SVGIG (reference sequence).

This clonotype was picked up a small number of times. V usage is TRBV7-3 and J usage is TRBJ2-7; 12 bases are a match to TRBD2. V trimming: 0 bases; J trimming: 2 bases; junction bases outside the gene matches: 8. Germline CDR1 reads SGHTA; CDR2 reads FQGTGA. There are 18 residues in the CDR3. This CDR3 reads CASSLTGRLAGAPYEQYF. The DNA of the CDR3 is TGTGCCAGCAGCTTAACAGGTCGACTAGCGGGAGCTCCCTACGAGCAGTACTTC.

This clonotype came up a few times. The chain couples TRBV27 to TRBJ1-1; TRBD1 matches at 8 bases. The CDR3 contains 16 residues. Looked up from germline, CDR1 is MNHEY and CDR2 is SMNVEV (reference sequence). V lost 4 bases and J lost 8; bases outside the gene matches: 15. The DNA for the CDR3 is TGTGCCAGCAGTTCACTAAAGACAGGGGCTGGAGGAGAAGCTTTCTTT. Its protein product is CASSSLKTGAGGEAFF.